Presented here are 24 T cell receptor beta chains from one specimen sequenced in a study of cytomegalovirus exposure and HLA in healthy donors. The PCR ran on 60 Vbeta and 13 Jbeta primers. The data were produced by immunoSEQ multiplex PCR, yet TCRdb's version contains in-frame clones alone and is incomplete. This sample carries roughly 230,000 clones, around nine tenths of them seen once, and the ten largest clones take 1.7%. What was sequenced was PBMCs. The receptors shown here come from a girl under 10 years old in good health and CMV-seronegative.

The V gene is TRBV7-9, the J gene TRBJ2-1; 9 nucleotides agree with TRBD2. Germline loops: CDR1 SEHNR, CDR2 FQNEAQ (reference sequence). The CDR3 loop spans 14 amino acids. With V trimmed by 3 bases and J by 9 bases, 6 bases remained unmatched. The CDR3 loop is CASSFLSLAGEQFF. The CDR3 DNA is TGTGCCAGCAGCTTTTTGTCACTAGCGGGTGAGCAGTTCTTC.

The CDR3 reads CAIGGYSNQPQHF. DNA of the CDR3: TGTGCCATAGGCGGATATAGCAATCAGCCCCAGCATTTT. The chain couples TRBV15 to TRBJ1-5; no definite D call. The CDR3 runs 13 residues. The germline V and J ends were trimmed by 10 bases and 0 bases, with 10 bases remaining between them. Per the germline V gene, CDR1 is LNHNV and CDR2 is YYDKDF (reference sequence).

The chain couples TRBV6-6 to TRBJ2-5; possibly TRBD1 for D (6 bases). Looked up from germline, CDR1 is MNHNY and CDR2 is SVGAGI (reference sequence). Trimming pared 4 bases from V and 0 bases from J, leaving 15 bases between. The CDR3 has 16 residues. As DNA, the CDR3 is TGTGCCAGCAGTTTCTACATCCAGGGGAACCAAGAGACCCAGTACTTC. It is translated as CASSFYIQGNQETQYF.

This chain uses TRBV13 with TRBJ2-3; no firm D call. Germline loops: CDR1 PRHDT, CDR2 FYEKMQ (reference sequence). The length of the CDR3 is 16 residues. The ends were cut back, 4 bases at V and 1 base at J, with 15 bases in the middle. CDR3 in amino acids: CASSSRSPGGTDTQYF. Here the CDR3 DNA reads TGTGCCAGCAGCTCAAGGAGCCCCGGCGGCACAGATACGCAGTATTTT.

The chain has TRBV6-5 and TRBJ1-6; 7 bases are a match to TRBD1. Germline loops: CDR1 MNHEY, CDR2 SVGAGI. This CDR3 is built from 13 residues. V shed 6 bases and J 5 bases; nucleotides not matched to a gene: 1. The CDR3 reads CASRGTDNSPLHF. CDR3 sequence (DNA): TGTGCCAGCAGGGGGACAGATAATTCACCCCTCCACTTT.

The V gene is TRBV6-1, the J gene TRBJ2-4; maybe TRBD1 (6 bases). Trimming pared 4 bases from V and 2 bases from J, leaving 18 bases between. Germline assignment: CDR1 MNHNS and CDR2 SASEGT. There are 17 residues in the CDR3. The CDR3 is CASSVGHRVWSKNIQYF. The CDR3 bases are TGTGCCAGCAGTGTGGGACACCGGGTATGGTCCAAAAACATTCAGTACTTC.

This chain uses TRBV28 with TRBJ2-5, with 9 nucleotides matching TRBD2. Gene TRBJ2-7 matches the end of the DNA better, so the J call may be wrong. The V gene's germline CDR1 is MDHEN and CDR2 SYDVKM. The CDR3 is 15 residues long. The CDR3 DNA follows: TGTGCCAGCCACCATCCGACTAGCGGCTCCTACGAGCAGTACTTC. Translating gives CASHHPTSGSYEQYF.

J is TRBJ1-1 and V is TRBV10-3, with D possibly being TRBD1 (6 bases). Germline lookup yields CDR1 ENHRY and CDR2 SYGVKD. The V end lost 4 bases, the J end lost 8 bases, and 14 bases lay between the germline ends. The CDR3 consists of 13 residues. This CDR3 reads CAISGLGAGEAFF. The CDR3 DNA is TGTGCCATCAGTGGGTTGGGGGCTGGCGAAGCTTTCTTT.

CDR3 protein: CASRGTGIIIEQFF. The CDR3, as DNA: TGCGCCAGCAGGGGGACAGGGATAATAATTGAGCAGTTCTTC. This sequence joins TRBV10-2 and TRBJ2-1; 9 nucleotides line up with TRBD1. The CDR3 spans 14 residues. The germline gives CDR1 WSHSY, CDR2 SAAADI. The J segment lost 9 bases and the V segment lost 6 bases, leaving 9 bases of the junction unmatched.

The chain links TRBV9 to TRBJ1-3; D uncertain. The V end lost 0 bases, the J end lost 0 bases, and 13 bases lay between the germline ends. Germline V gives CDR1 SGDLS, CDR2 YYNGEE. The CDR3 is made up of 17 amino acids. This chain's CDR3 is CASSVDVRANSGNTIYF. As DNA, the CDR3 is TGTGCCAGCAGCGTAGATGTGCGAGCGAACTCTGGAAACACCATATATTTT.

This CDR3 reads CASSLVPGTGATDTQYF. CDR3 sequence (DNA): TGTGCCAGCAGCTTAGTCCCCGGGACAGGAGCCACAGATACGCAGTATTTT. The chain joins TRBV11-1 to TRBJ2-3; 8 bases are a match to TRBD1. V shed 1 base and J 2 bases; nucleotides not matched to a gene: 8. The germline CDR1 and CDR2 sequences are SGHAT and FQDESV (reference sequence). CDR3 length: 17 amino acids. The entire variable domain, with the rest obtained from reference TRBV11-1 and TRBJ2-3, is as follows: EAEVAQSPRYKITEKSQAVAFWCDPISGHATLYWYRQILGQGPELLVQFQDESVVDDSQLPKDRFSAERLKGVDSTLKIQPAELGDSAMYLCASSLVPGTGATDTQYFGPGTRLTVL.

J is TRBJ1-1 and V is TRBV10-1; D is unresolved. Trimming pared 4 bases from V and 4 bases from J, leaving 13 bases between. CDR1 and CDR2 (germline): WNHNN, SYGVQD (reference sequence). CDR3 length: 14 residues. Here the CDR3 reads CASSVGRSSTEAFF. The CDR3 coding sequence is TGCGCCAGCAGTGTAGGGAGGTCGAGCACTGAAGCTTTCTTT.

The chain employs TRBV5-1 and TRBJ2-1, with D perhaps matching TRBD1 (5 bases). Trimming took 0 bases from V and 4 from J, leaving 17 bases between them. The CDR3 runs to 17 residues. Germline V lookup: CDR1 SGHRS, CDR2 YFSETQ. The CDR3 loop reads CASSLGRAQINYNEQFF. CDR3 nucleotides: TGCGCCAGCAGCTTGGGCAGGGCGCAAATCAATTACAATGAGCAGTTCTTC.

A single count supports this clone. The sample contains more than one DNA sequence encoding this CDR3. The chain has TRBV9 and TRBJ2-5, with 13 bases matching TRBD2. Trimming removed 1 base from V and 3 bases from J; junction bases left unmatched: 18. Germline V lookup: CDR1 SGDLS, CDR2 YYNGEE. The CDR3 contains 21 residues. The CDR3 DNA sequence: TGTGCCAGCAGCGTATCCACCCCAACCCGACTAGCGGGGGGCCCGGAAGAGACCCAGTACTTC. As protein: CASSVSTPTRLAGGPEETQYF.

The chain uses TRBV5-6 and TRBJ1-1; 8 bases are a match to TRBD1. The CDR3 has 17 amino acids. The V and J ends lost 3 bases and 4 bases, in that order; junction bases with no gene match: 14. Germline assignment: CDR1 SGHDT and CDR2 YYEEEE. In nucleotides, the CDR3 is TGTGCCAGCAGCTGGGACGCCGAACAGGGGGAGAGCACTGAAGCTTTCTTT. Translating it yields CASSWDAEQGESTEAFF.

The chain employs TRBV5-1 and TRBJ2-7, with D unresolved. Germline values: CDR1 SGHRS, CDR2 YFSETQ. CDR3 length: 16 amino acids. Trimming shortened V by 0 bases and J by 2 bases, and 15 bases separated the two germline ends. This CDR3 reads CASSLELRVAPYEQYF. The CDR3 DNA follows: TGCGCCAGCAGCTTGGAACTTCGGGTCGCCCCCTACGAGCAGTACTTC.

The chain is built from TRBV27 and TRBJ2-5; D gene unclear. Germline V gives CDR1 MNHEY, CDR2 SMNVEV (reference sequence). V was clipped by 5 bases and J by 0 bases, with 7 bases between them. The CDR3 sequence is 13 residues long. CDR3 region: CASSTQYQETQYF. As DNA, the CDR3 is TGTGCCAGCAGTACTCAATACCAAGAGACCCAGTACTTC.

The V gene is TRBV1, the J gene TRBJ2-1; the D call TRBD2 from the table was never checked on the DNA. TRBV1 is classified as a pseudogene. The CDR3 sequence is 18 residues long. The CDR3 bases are TGCACCAGCAGCCAAGAGGGAACAGCGGGCGGTTCTTACAATGAGCAGTTCTTC. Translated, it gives CTSSQEGTAGGSYNEQFF.

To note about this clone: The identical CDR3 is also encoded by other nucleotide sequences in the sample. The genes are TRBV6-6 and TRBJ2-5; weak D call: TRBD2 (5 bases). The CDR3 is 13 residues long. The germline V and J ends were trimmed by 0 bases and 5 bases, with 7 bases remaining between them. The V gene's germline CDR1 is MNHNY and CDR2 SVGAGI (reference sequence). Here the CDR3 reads CASSYSGGETQYF. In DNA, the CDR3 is TGTGCCAGCAGTTACTCGGGCGGGGAGACCCAGTACTTC.

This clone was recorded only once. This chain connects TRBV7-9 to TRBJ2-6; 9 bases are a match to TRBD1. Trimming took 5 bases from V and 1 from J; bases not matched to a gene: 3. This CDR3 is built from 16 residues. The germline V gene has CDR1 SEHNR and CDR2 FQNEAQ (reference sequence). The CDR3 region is CASSPDRGSGANVLTF. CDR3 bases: TGTGCCAGCAGCCCCGACAGGGGGTCTGGGGCCAACGTCCTGACTTTC.

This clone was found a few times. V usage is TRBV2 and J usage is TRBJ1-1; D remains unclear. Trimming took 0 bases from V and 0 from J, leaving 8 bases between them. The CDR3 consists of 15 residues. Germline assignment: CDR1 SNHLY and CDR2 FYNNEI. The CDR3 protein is CASSEAHQMNTEAFF. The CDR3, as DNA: TGTGCCAGCAGTGAAGCCCATCAAATGAACACTGAAGCTTTCTTT.

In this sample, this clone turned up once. CDR3 DNA: TGTGCCAGCTCACCATCAGGGTCCGGCTACGAGCAGTACTTC. Protein product: CASSPSGSGYEQYF. V gene TRBV18 combines with J gene TRBJ2-7, with D perhaps matching TRBD1 (5 bases). Trimming left V 2 bases short and J 3 bases short, with 11 bases between. Germline V gives CDR1 KGHSH, CDR2 LQKENI. This CDR3 has 14 residues.

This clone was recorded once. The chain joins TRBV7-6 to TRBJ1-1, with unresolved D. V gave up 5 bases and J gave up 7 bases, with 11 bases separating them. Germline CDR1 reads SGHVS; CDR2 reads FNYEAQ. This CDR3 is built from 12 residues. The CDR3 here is CASSPSRGEAFF. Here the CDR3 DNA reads TGTGCCAGCAGCCCGTCTCGAGGTGAAGCTTTCTTT.

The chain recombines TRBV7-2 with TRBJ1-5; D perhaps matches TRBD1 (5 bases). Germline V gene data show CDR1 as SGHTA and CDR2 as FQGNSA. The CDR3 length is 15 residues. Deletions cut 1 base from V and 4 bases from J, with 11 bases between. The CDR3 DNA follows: TGTGCCAGCAGCTTAGGGGCAGGGTTAAATCAGCCCCAGCATTTT. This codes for CASSLGAGLNQPQHF.